Detailed here is one T cell receptor beta chain. Its antigen is currently unknown. The data were obtained in a study of T cells in Graves' hyperthyroidism and ophthalmopathy. Study-level results: In the blood, most expanded thyroid clonotypes above 0.001 appeared as well.

The source material, RNA transcripts, was used to amplify TCR beta CDR3 regions. The HTBI primer set served for first-round RT-PCR of the TCR CDR3. TCRdb called the multiplex PCR reads again in MiXCR, with one record for every CDR3 protein. In the table there are hundreds of thousands of distinct CDR3 sequences, under 60% of which are singletons. The sequenced sample consisted of peripheral blood or thyroid tissue (not recorded which). The receptor was derived from a woman younger than 30 with Graves' hyperthyroidism.

CDR3 coding DNA: TGCAGCGTTGACGACGGGACAGGGCCCTCCACTGAAGCTTTCTTT. Residues: CSVDDGTGPSTEAFF. The rearrangement joins TRBV29-1 to TRBJ1-1; 9 nucleotides match TRBD1. Germline V gene data show CDR1 as SQVTM and CDR2 as ANQGSEA. The CDR3 is 15 residues long. With 3 bases clipped from V and 4 bases from J, the junction kept 9 bases outside the gene matches. Filled out from reference TRBV29-1 and TRBJ1-1, the complete variable domain reads SAVISQKPSRDICQRGTSLTIQCQVDSQVTMMFWYRQQPGQSLTLIATANQGSEATYESGFVIDKFPISRPNLTFSTLTVSNMSPEDSSIYLCSVDDGTGPSTEAFFGQGTRLTVV.